This TCR beta chain was recorded in a study of cytomegalovirus exposure and HLA in healthy donors. The PCR made use of 60 Vbeta and 13 Jbeta primers. Sequencing used immunoSEQ multiplex PCR; TCRdb keeps in-frame clones, though not all of them. The sample lists some 120,000 clones; 77% were seen once. Whole-study results and caveats: Association with HLA alleles at 0.05 false discovery rate was found for 16,951 TCR beta sequences in a later analysis.

About this clone: The antigen remains unidentified. A read error may account for a junction end that differs from germline.

The TCR sequence derives from a woman between 40 and 55 years old in good health and CMV-seropositive. The sample taken for sequencing was PBMCs.

The CDR3 DNA is TGTGCCGGCAGTGGGACAGGGGGCAGAGAGCAGTACTTC. Its translation is CAGSGTGGREQYF. The rearrangement joins TRBV6-5 to TRBJ2-7; 12 nucleotides align to TRBD1. This CDR3 comprises 13 residues. CDR1 and CDR2 (germline): MNHEY, SVGAGI.